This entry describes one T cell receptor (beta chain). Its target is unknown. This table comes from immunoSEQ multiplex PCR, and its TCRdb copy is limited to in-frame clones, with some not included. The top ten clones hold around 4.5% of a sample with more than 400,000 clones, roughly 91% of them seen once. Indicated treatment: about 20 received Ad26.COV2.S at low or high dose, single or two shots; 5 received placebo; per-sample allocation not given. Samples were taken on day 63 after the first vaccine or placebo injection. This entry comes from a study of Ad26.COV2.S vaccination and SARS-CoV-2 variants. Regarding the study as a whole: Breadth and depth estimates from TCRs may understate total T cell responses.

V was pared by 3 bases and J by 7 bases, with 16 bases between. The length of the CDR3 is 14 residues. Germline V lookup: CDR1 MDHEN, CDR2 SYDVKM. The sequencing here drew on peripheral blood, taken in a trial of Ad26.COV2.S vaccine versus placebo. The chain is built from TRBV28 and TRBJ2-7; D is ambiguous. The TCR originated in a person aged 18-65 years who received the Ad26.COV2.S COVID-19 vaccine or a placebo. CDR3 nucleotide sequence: TGTGCCAGCAGTTTGGCAGGAAAGATGGAAGAGCAGTACTTC. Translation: CASSLAGKMEEQYF.